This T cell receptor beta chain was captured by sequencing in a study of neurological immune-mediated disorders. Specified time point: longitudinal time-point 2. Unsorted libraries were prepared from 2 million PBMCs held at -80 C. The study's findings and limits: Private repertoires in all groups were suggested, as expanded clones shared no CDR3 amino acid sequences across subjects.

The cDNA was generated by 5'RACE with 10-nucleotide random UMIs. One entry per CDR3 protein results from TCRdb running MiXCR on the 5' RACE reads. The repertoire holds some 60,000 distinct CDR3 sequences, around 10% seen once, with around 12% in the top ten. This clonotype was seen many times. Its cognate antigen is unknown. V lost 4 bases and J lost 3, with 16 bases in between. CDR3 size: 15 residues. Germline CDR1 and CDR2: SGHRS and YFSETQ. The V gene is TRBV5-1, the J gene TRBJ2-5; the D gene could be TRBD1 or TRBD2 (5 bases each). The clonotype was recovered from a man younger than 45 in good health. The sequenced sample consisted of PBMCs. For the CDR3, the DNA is TGCGCCAGCAGCATGGGCCCGGGGCGGGAAGAGACCCAGTACTTC. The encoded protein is CASSMGPGREETQYF.